One and the same sample provided the 30 T cell receptor beta chains below, sequenced in a study of beta chain features in type 1 diabetes (dated by TCRdb to 2017 to 2018). The receptor library was made with the immunoSEQ multiplex PCR assay. All of the isolated RNA was reverse transcribed with the High Capacity cDNA Reverse Transcription Kit, so expressed TCRB transcripts were sequenced. What TCRdb holds here is the immuneACCESS table cut down to in-frame rearrangements. Part of the clones is not present; checked against another copy, under half of the missing clones reflect an unresolved V gene, and the others are unexplained. The table for this sample lists roughly 140,000 clones; roughly 8% of them were counted only once. The ten largest clonotypes hold 0.55% to 0.75% of the sample. The sample was central memory CD4+ T cells from blood. The receptors come from a man younger than 35 in good health.

The chain carries TRBV18 and TRBJ1-5; 7 nucleotides agree with TRBD1. The CDR3 is 16 amino acids. The J segment lost 7 bases and the V segment lost 2 bases, leaving 11 bases of the junction unmatched. Germline V lookup: CDR1 KGHSH, CDR2 LQKENI. CDR3 amino acids: CASSPGTGAIKQPQHF. CDR3 DNA sequence: TGTGCCAGCTCACCAGGCACAGGGGCGATCAAGCAGCCCCAGCATTTT.

This clone was seen a few times. J is TRBJ2-1 and V is TRBV5-6; 7 bases map to TRBD2. The CDR3 runs to 17 residues. Germline CDR1 and CDR2: SGHDT and YYEEEE. Trimming at V came to 4 bases and at J to 0 bases, leaving 10 bases not matched to a gene. CDR3 residues: CASSGRRGGSSYNEQFF. CDR3 nucleotides: TGTGCCAGCAGCGGGCGGCGCGGGGGAAGCTCCTACAATGAGCAGTTCTTC.

This clone was recorded a few times. The genes are TRBV7-2 and TRBJ2-6, with D possibly being TRBD2 (5 bases). V lost 8 bases and J 2 bases, leaving 19 bases between the germline ends. The length of the CDR3 is 17 residues. In germline, CDR1 is SGHTA, CDR2 FQGNSA. CDR3 DNA sequence: TGTGCCAGCGCCCAACGGGGTCCTAGGGCTGGGGCCAACGTCCTGACTTTC. Translation: CASAQRGPRAGANVLTF.

This chain links TRBV29-1 with TRBJ2-3; TRBD2 matches 12 bases. The CDR3 runs 14 residues. V lost 8 bases, J lost 5 bases, and 8 bases stayed unmatched. Germline V gene sequence: CDR1 SQVTM, CDR2 ANQGSEA. As DNA, the CDR3 is TGCAGCACGTCTAGCGGGAGGGCCGGAGATACGCAGTATTTT. Translation gives CSTSSGRAGDTQYF.

Only a few counts were recorded for this clone. The chain combines TRBV7-9 with TRBJ1-2; tentative D call: TRBD1 (6 bases). CDR1 is SEHNR, CDR2 FQNEAQ, per germline (reference sequence). The CDR3 covers 15 residues. V was cut by 5 bases and J by 0 bases, with 13 bases left in between. The CDR3 region has the DNA TGTGCCAGCAGCGCCCGGGACACTACTAACTATGGCTACACCTTC. It codes for CASSARDTTNYGYTF.

The rearrangement joins TRBV30 to TRBJ1-1; D remains unclear. Between the trimmed V and J ends, which lost 2 bases and 5 bases, there was a span of 15 bases. Germline V lookup: CDR1 GTSNPN, CDR2 SVGIG (reference sequence). This CDR3 has 14 residues. CDR3 sequence reads: CAWSPRSRRTEAFF. CDR3 sequence (DNA): TGTGCCTGGAGTCCAAGGTCCCGGAGAACTGAAGCTTTCTTT.

J is TRBJ1-6 and V is TRBV28, with D uncertain. This CDR3 contains 15 residues. The V gene's germline CDR1 is MDHEN and CDR2 SYDVKM. Trimming stripped 6 bases from V and 0 bases from J, with 9 bases between. Here the CDR3 DNA reads TGTGCCAGCAGGGCCCAAGTCTCCTATAATTCACCCCTCCACTTT. Translating gives CASRAQVSYNSPLHF.

This sequence joins TRBV7-9 and TRBJ2-2, with a possible D match to TRBD1 (5 bases). V dropped 8 bases and J dropped 11 bases, with 12 bases sitting between them. Germline CDR1 reads SEHNR; CDR2 reads FQNEAQ (reference sequence). CDR3 size: 11 residues. CDR3 protein: CASYRTSELFF. As DNA, the CDR3 is TGTGCCAGCTACAGGACGTCTGAGCTGTTTTTT.

There are a few counts of this clone. The chain couples TRBV7-3 to TRBJ2-5; 8 bases align to TRBD1. V trimming: 5 bases; J trimming: 5 bases; junction bases outside the gene matches: 7. This CDR3 is 14 amino acids long. CDR1 and CDR2 (germline): SGHTA, FQGTGA. CDR3 region: CASSPTTGAETQYF. The DNA of the CDR3 is TGTGCCAGCAGCCCGACGACAGGGGCGGAGACCCAGTACTTC.

The chain couples TRBV5-4 to TRBJ1-2, with 7 bases identical to TRBD1. This CDR3 comprises 17 residues. Germline values: CDR1 SGHNT, CDR2 YYREEE (reference sequence). The V and J ends lost 0 bases and 0 bases, in that order; junction bases with no gene match: 8. The CDR3 region is CASSLAPGTVANYGYTF. The CDR3 bases are TGTGCCAGCAGCTTGGCCCCAGGGACAGTAGCTAACTATGGCTACACCTTC. The variable domain in full, completed from reference TRBV5-4 and TRBJ1-2, reads ETGVTQSPTHLIKTRGQQVTLRCSSQSGHNTVSWYQQALGQGPQFIFQYYREEENGRGNFPPRFSGLQFPNYSSELNVNALELDDSALYLCASSLAPGTVANYGYTFGSGTRLTVV.

J is TRBJ2-2 and V is TRBV7-2, with 16 nucleotides matching TRBD2. Germline loops: CDR1 SGHTA, CDR2 FQGNSA. After removal of 5 bases from V and 4 bases from J, the junction contained 7 bases not matched to a gene. The CDR3 loop spans 18 amino acids. The CDR3 loop is CASSRSGTSGGATGELFF. Written as DNA, the CDR3 is TGTGCCAGCAGCCGCTCCGGGACTAGCGGGGGGGCCACCGGGGAGCTGTTTTTT.

This clone came up a few times. The rearrangement joins TRBV5-4 to TRBJ2-5; 11 nucleotides agree with TRBD1. The V and J ends lost 4 bases and 5 bases, in that order; junction bases with no gene match: 7. This CDR3 has 15 residues. Germline CDR1 reads SGHNT; CDR2 reads YYREEE (reference sequence). The CDR3 spells CASSRGQGEAETQYF. The CDR3 DNA follows: TGTGCCAGCAGCCGGGGACAGGGGGAAGCCGAGACCCAGTACTTC.

This clone was seen a handful of times. This chain connects TRBV27 to TRBJ2-7, with D possibly being TRBD2 (6 bases). V was shortened by 2 bases and J by 3 bases, with 11 bases between the two germline ends. The CDR3 has 14 amino acids. Germline V CDR1 and CDR2: MNHEY, SMNVEV (reference sequence). The CDR3 region is CASSLNAGGYEQYF. The DNA of the CDR3 is TGTGCCAGCAGTTTAAACGCCGGGGGCTACGAGCAGTACTTC.

The J gene is TRBJ1-2, the V gene TRBV5-4, with D possibly TRBD1 on 6 matching bases. The germline gives CDR1 SGHNT, CDR2 YYREEE (reference sequence). Trimming removed 4 bases from V and 8 bases from J, with 12 bases in between. CDR3 length: 12 amino acids. The CDR3 loop is CASSADSKGYTF. The CDR3 DNA is TGTGCCAGCAGCGCGGACAGTAAGGGCTACACCTTC.

In its sample, this clone was seen many times. CDR3 sequence: CASSSQQGLSAFF. DNA of the CDR3: TGTGCCAGCAGCTCGCAACAGGGTTTATCAGCTTTCTTT. The rearrangement links TRBV7-9 to TRBJ1-1; D may be TRBD1 (6 bases). The V gene's germline CDR1 is SEHNR and CDR2 FQNEAQ (reference sequence). V lost 4 bases to trimming and J lost 10 bases, with 16 bases between them. This CDR3 comprises 13 residues.

This clone has ten or more counts. The chain recombines TRBV7-2 with TRBJ2-3, with a weak D call TRBD1 (5 bases). CDR3 length: 16 amino acids. V was cut by 5 bases and J by 0 bases, with 15 bases left in between. Germline loops: CDR1 SGHTA, CDR2 FQGNSA. The CDR3 bases are TGTGCCAGCAGCCCGGCAGGGTACGTTAGCACAGATACGCAGTATTTT. It codes for CASSPAGYVSTDTQYF.

This chain links TRBV7-2 with TRBJ2-3; D may be TRBD1 (6 bases). This CDR3 is 16 amino acids long. CDR1 SGHTA and CDR2 FQGNSA come from the germline V gene. Between the trimmed V and J ends, which lost 5 bases and 2 bases, there was a span of 17 bases. In nucleotides, the CDR3 is TGTGCCAGCAGCCCTAGCTCCACAGGGCCCACAGATACGCAGTATTTT. Protein sequence: CASSPSSTGPTDTQYF.

The CDR3 loop reads CAISESGQGSYGYTF. The CDR3 DNA reads TGTGCCATCAGTGAGTCGGGACAGGGGAGCTATGGCTACACCTTC. The gene calls are TRBV10-3 and TRBJ1-2; 10 bases line up with TRBD1. Germline V lookup: CDR1 ENHRY, CDR2 SYGVKD. CDR3 length equals 15 residues. Germline trimming cut 0 bases from V and 4 bases from J; bases unmatched to any gene: 2.

This clone was counted between two and nine times. The V call is TRBV27, the J call TRBJ2-7, with D perhaps matching TRBD1 (5 bases). Germline CDR1 reads MNHEY; CDR2 reads SMNVEV (reference sequence). Trimming removed 4 bases from V and 4 bases from J, with 11 bases in between. This CDR3 contains 13 residues. This CDR3 reads CASSSQGGYEQYF. Here the CDR3 DNA reads TGTGCCAGCAGTTCCCAGGGTGGTTACGAGCAGTACTTC.

The table lists this clone with a few counts. The genes are TRBV19 and TRBJ1-1, with 7 nucleotides matching TRBD1. In germline, CDR1 is LNHDA, CDR2 SQIVND (reference sequence). V lost 6 bases to trimming and J lost 1 base; unmatched junction nucleotides: 2. This CDR3 contains 13 residues. The CDR3: CASREGANTEAFF. The CDR3 coding sequence is TGTGCCAGTAGGGAGGGGGCGAACACTGAAGCTTTCTTT.

The sample holds a few counts of this clone. This chain uses TRBV28 with TRBJ2-7; D may be TRBD1 (6 bases). V dropped 5 bases and J dropped 5 bases, with 16 bases sitting between them. From germline, CDR1 is MDHEN and CDR2 SYDVKM. The CDR3 covers 14 residues. CDR3 sequence: CASSPTGIGHEQYF. CDR3 sequence (DNA): TGTGCCAGCAGTCCTACAGGGATCGGTCACGAGCAGTACTTC.

This clone was picked up a small number of times. The J gene is TRBJ2-5, the V gene TRBV7-2; maybe TRBD2 (7 bases). V gave up 5 bases and J gave up 4 bases, with 20 bases separating them. The CDR3 loop spans 16 amino acids. From germline, CDR1 is SGHTA and CDR2 FQGNSA. Written as DNA, the CDR3 is TGTGCCAGCAGCAGTGGATCAGGACTAGGGGGAGAGACCCAGTACTTC. It codes for CASSSGSGLGGETQYF.

In this sample, this clone turned up a few times. V and J are TRBV11-1 and TRBJ2-1, with 10 bases matching TRBD1. J gave up 5 bases and V 1 base, and 11 bases lay outside the gene matches. The germline CDR1 and CDR2 sequences are SGHAT and FQDESV (reference sequence). CDR3 length: 18 amino acids. The CDR3 DNA reads as TGTGCCAGCAGCTTAGACCTGGGGGACAGGGGACTCCACAATGAGCAGTTCTTC. As protein: CASSLDLGDRGLHNEQFF.

The chain uses TRBV28 and TRBJ2-3; 7 bases align to TRBD2. In germline, CDR1 is MDHEN, CDR2 SYDVKM. This CDR3 region has 16 residues. J lost 0 bases, V lost 3 bases, and 6 bases had no gene match. The chain's CDR3 is CASSLGGLRSTDTQYF. In DNA, the CDR3 is TGTGCCAGCAGTTTGGGGGGGTTGAGGAGCACAGATACGCAGTATTTT.

At least ten counts were recorded for this clone. V gene TRBV7-9 combines with J gene TRBJ2-7; 10 bases line up with TRBD1. With V trimmed by 11 bases and J by 5 bases, 9 bases remained unmatched. Germline CDR1 and CDR2: SEHNR and FQNEAQ (reference sequence). The CDR3 loop spans 13 amino acids. The CDR3 protein is CAGSGTGENEQYF. The CDR3 coding sequence is TGTGCCGGATCCGGGACAGGGGAGAACGAGCAGTACTTC.

This clone showed up just a few times. The J gene is TRBJ2-3, the V gene TRBV30; TRBD1 agrees at 9 bases. Looked up from germline, CDR1 is GTSNPN and CDR2 is SVGIG (reference sequence). The CDR3 sequence is 16 residues long. V gave up 2 bases and J gave up 4 bases; unmatched junction bases: 10. The CDR3 DNA sequence: TGTGCCTGGAGTTGGGGGAGGACAGGGGAGGCAGATACGCAGTATTTT. This codes for CAWSWGRTGEADTQYF.

There are a few counts of this clone. This sequence joins TRBV11-3 and TRBJ2-5, with D perhaps matching TRBD1 (6 bases). Trimming took 1 base from V and 5 from J, leaving 14 bases between them. The CDR3 is made up of 15 amino acids. Looked up from germline, CDR1 is SGHNT and CDR2 is YENEEA. The DNA for the CDR3 is TGTGCCAGCAGCTTAGGACAACAGGGATTGGAGACCCAGTACTTC. Amino acids: CASSLGQQGLETQYF.

This clone was recorded a few times. The sample contains more than one DNA sequence encoding this CDR3. The rearrangement joins TRBV7-2 to TRBJ1-2; 7 positions match TRBD1. The ends lost 7 bases at V and 1 base at J; junction bases unmatched: 3. Germline assignment: CDR1 SGHTA and CDR2 FQGNSA. The CDR3 runs 13 residues. This CDR3 reads CASTRDSNYGYTF. The DNA of the CDR3 is TGTGCCAGCACCCGGGACAGTAACTATGGCTACACCTTC.

The chain recombines TRBV28 with TRBJ2-1, with D possibly TRBD2 on 6 matching bases. V lost 3 bases and J 7 bases, leaving 13 bases between the germline ends. The CDR3 sequence is 14 residues long. Per the germline V gene, CDR1 is MDHEN and CDR2 is SYDVKM. CDR3 bases: TGTGCCAGCAGTTTGGGCGGGAACGTGAATGAGCAGTTCTTC. Amino acids: CASSLGGNVNEQFF.

The rearrangement links TRBV5-1 to TRBJ2-7, with D possibly TRBD1 on 5 matching bases. Between the trimmed V and J ends, which lost 4 bases and 5 bases, there was a span of 13 bases. Germline V gene data show CDR1 as SGHRS and CDR2 as YFSETQ. This CDR3 comprises 13 residues. CDR3: CASSETVRNEQYF. The CDR3 bases are TGCGCCAGCAGCGAGACAGTCCGTAACGAGCAGTACTTC.